This TCR beta chain came from a study of blood T cell repertoires in COVID-19. About the study: Acute-phase and convalescent COVID-19 samples originated in the United States, Italy and Spain.

As handled by the study authors: Amplification of reference gene primers provided the estimated nucleated cell counts. TCRdb's copy holds only in-frame clones and misses some; the assay was immunoSEQ multiplex PCR. V and J calls and clone size are those listed in that table; D and trimming were worked out from the DNA. The sample yields some 270,000 clones, about 82% seen once. Participants were aged about 18 to 95 years, lived in 24 US areas, and enrolled virtually. Assignment of participants to cohorts was predicated upon participant-reported clinical history. V dropped 3 bases and J dropped 3; count of bases not matched to a gene: 7. The germline V gene has CDR1 LGHNA and CDR2 YNFKEQ. The CDR3 covers 15 residues.

Input material: PBMCs or T cells enriched from blood (not recorded which). The receptor's source is a woman in her fifties or sixties with acute COVID-19. The chain links TRBV4-2 to TRBJ1-2; 7 bases are shared with TRBD1. CDR3 bases: TGTGCCAGCAGCCATACAGGGGTTCAGGACTATGGCTACACCTTC. Its protein is CASSHTGVQDYGYTF.